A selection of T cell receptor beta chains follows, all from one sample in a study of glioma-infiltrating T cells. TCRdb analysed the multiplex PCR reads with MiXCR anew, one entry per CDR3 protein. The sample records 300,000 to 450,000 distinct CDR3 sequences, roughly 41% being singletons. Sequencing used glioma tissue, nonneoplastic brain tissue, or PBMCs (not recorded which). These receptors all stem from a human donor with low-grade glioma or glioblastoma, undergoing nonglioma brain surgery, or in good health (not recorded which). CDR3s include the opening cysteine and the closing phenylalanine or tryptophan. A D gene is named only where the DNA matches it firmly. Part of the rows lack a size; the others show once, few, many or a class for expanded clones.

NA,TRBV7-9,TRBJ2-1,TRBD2,TGTGCCAGCAGCGGATGGACTAGCGGGATGCAGGCGTCCTACAATGAGCAGTTCTTC,CASSGWTSGMQASYNEQFF
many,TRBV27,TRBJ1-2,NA,TGTGCCAGCAGTTTATCCTCACAGGGTCCTTCTAACTATGGCTACACCTTC,CASSLSSQGPSNYGYTF
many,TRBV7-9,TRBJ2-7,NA,TGTGCCAGCAGCCCTATGGGGGGCGAGCAGTACTTC,CASSPMGGEQYF
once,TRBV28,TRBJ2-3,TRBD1,TGTGCCAGCAGTGCCCCCGGGACAGGCCGCAGAGGGGATACGCAGTATTTT,CASSAPGTGRRGDTQYF
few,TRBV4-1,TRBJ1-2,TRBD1,TGCGCCAGCAGCCAAGACACAGGGGGCGCGGGGGGCTACACCTTC,CASSQDTGGAGGYTF
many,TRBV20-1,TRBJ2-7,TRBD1,TGCAGTGCTAGGCCTGGGACAGCGTCCTCCTACGAGCAGTACTTC,CSARPGTASSYEQYF
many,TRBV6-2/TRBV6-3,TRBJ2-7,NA,TGTGCCAGCACCCTGACTAGATTCTCCTACGAGCAGTACTTC,CASTLTRFSYEQYF
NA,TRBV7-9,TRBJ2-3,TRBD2,TGTGCCAGCAGCCTACCAGACGGGACTAGCGGGAGCACAGATACGCAGTATTTT,CASSLPDGTSGSTDTQYF
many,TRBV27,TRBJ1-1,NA,TGTGCCAGCAGTTCCCCGGCGGCGGGGACTGAAGCTTTCTTT,CASSSPAAGTEAFF
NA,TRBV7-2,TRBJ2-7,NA,TGTGCCCGCAGCTTAGCCCGACTAGATTTCTACGAGCAGTACTTC,CARSLARLDFYEQYF
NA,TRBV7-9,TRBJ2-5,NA,TGTGCCAGCAGCCAGGAACTCGGAGGGACCCAGTACTTC,CASSQELGGTQYF
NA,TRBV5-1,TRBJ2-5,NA,TGCGCCAGCAGCTTGGAGGTCCAAGAGACCCAGTACTTC,CASSLEVQETQYF
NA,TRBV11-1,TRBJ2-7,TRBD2,TGTGCCAGCAGCCCGGGACTAGCGGGAGAGAACGAGCAGTACTTC,CASSPGLAGENEQYF
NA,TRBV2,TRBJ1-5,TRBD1,TGTGCCAGCAGCCCGACAGGGGGAGAACAGCCCCAGCATTTT,CASSPTGGEQPQHF
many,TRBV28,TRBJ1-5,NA,TGTGCCAGCAGTATCGGACGAAACAATCAGCCCCAGCATTTT,CASSIGRNNQPQHF
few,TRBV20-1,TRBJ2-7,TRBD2,TGCAGTGCTAGAGTGGCTAGCGGGAGGAGGGAGCAGTACTTC,CSARVASGRREQYF
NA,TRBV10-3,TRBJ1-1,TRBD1,TGTGCCATCAGTCCAACTATACGGACAGGGCTAACTGAAGCTTTCTTT,CAISPTIRTGLTEAFF
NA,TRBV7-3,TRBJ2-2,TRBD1,TGTGCCAGCAGCCCAGGCAGGGGGCACACCGGGGAGCTGTTTTTT,CASSPGRGHTGELFF
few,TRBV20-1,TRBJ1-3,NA,TGCAGTGCTCTGAGGAACTCTGGAAACACCATATATTTT,CSALRNSGNTIYF
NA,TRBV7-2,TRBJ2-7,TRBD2,TGTGCCAGCAGCCCGGATACTCTAGCGGAAATATACGAGCAGTACTTC,CASSPDTLAEIYEQYF
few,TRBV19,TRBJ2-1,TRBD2,TGTGCCAGTAGTCCCGGGACTAGCGGGAGAATATACAATGAGCAGTTCTTC,CASSPGTSGRIYNEQFF
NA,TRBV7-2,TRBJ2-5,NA,TGTGCCAGCAGCTTAGTCTTTGGGCCTAGCCGGCCCCGTAAAGAGACCCAGTACTTC,CASSLVFGPSRPRKETQYF
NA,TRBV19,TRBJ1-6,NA,TGTGCCAGTAGTACATCCCCCGGACGTGTCAATTCACCCCTCCACTTT,CASSTSPGRVNSPLHF
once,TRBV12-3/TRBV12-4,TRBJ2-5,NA,TGTGCCAGCAGTTTCATATCTGAGACCCAGTACTTC,CASSFISETQYF
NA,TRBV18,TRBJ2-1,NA,TGTGCCAGCTCAAGCCTGATACGACAAGGGGGTGAGCAGTTCTTC,CASSSLIRQGGEQFF
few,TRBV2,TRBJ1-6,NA,TGTGCCAGCAGGGAGGCTCCGTATAATTCACCCCTCCACTTT,CASREAPYNSPLHF
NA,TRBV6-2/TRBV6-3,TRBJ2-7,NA,TGTGCCAGCAGTTACGGAGGGGGTTACGAGAAGTACTTC,CASSYGGGYEKYF
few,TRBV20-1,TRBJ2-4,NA,TGCAGTGCTGCGGGACAAGGGGGAGGAGACATTCAGTACTTC,CSAAGQGGGDIQYF
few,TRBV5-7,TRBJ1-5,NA,TGTGCCAGCAGCTTGGGGGCAGCGGAGGAAGATCAGCCCCAGCATTTT,CASSLGAAEEDQPQHF
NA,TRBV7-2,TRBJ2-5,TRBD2,TGTGCCAGCAGCTCCGGACTAGCGTCATCCTACAAGCAGTACTTC,CASSSGLASSYKQYF
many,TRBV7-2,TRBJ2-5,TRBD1,TGTGCCAGCAGCTTCCCGGGACAGGGAGGGCAAGAGACCCAGTACTTC,CASSFPGQGGQETQYF
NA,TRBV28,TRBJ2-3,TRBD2,TGTGCCAGCAGCGGAAGGACTAGCGGCATATATTTGGGCACAGATACGCAGTATTTT,CASSGRTSGIYLGTDTQYF
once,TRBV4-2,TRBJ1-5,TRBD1,TGTGCCAGCAGCCAAGACGGGACAGGGCTAGGCCAGCCCCAGCATTTT,CASSQDGTGLGQPQHF
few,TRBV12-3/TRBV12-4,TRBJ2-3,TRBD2,TGTGCCAGCAGTTTGGGACTAGCGGAACCAGATACGCAGTATTTT,CASSLGLAEPDTQYF
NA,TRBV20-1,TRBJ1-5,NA,TGCAGTGCTCACAAGGGGGATCAGCCCCAGCATTTT,CSAHKGDQPQHF
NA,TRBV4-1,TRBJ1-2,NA,TGCGCCAGCAGCCAACCTACTGGACAGTGGCCCTCCTATGGCTACACCTTC,CASSQPTGQWPSYGYTF
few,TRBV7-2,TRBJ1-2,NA,TGTGCCAGCAGCTCCGGCCCCTTCGGTAGATACACCTTC,CASSSGPFGRYTF
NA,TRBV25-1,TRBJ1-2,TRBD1,TGTGCCAGTTGCGAGGGACAGGGGGTAAATGGCTACACCTTC,CASCEGQGVNGYTF
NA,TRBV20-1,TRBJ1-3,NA,TGCAGTGCTAGAGATACCAGGGGCGCTGGAAACACCATATATTTT,CSARDTRGAGNTIYF
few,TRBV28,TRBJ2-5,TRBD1,TGTGCCAGCAGTCAATTTGACAGGGGAGAGACCCAGTACTTC,CASSQFDRGETQYF
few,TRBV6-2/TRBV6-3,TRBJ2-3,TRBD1,TGTGCCAGCAGTTACTCTAGGGGGCCAGATACGCAGTATTTT,CASSYSRGPDTQYF
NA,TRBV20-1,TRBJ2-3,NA,TGCAGTGCTAGTGAGGACTATTTTACTAGCACAGATACGCAGTATTTT,CSASEDYFTSTDTQYF
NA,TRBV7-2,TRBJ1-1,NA,TGTGCCAGCAGCTCCCAGCCGGGCTCGGGGAACACTGAAGCTTTCTTT,CASSSQPGSGNTEAFF